Below, 20 T cell receptor beta chains from the same sample are listed, as sequenced in a study of T cell responses to AZD1222 COVID-19 vaccine. Sequencing used immunoSEQ multiplex PCR; TCRdb keeps in-frame clones, though not all of them. The profile covers about 100,000 clones, with around 90% appearing a single time and more than 1.5% taken by the ten largest. Sequenced material: peripheral blood, taken on day 0 of AZD1222 vaccination. All receptors derive from an adult in good health.

This chain uses TRBV7-2 with TRBJ2-5, with TRBD2 as a possible D gene (5 bases). Trimming removed 5 bases from V and 4 bases from J, with 11 bases in between. In germline, CDR1 is SGHTA, CDR2 FQGNSA. The CDR3 covers 13 residues. The CDR3 DNA follows: TGTGCCAGCAGCCTGCTAGGAGGAGAGACCCAGTACTTC. Translated, it gives CASSLLGGETQYF.

The V and J genes are TRBV20-1 and TRBJ2-3; 8 positions match TRBD2. The CDR3 spans 14 residues. Germline-derived CDR1 and CDR2 are DFQATT and SNEGSKA (reference sequence). The ends lost 3 bases at V and 4 bases at J; junction bases unmatched: 6. In DNA form, the CDR3 reads TGCAGTGCTAGTGGCGGGAGGCCTCCAGATACGCAGTATTTT. Amino acids: CSASGGRPPDTQYF.

The chain uses TRBV3-1 (or the pseudogene TRBV3-2) and TRBJ2-3; perhaps TRBD2 as D (6 bases). The CDR3 is 12 residues long. Germline V CDR1 and CDR2: LGHDT, YNNKEL (reference sequence). V lost 10 bases to trimming and J lost 4 bases, with 12 bases between them. The CDR3 bases are TGTGCCACGCGGGGACCCCCAGATACGCAGTATTTT. Residues: CATRGPPDTQYF.

This clone was seen just once. This rearrangement joins TRBV5-6 to TRBJ2-2, with TRBD1 matching over 7 bases. With V trimmed by 6 bases and J by 6 bases, 11 bases remained unmatched. The germline V gene has CDR1 SGHDT and CDR2 YYEEEE. CDR3 size: 15 residues. The CDR3 reads CASTTDRWLSGELFF. The CDR3 DNA reads TGTGCCAGCACCACGGACAGGTGGCTGTCCGGGGAGCTGTTTTTT.

J is TRBJ2-1 and V is TRBV7-8, with TRBD2 identical over 12 bases. V gave up 1 base and J gave up 3 bases; unmatched junction bases: 1. Germline values: CDR1 SGHVS, CDR2 FQNEAQ. The CDR3 totals 16 residues. The CDR3 reads CASSLVGLAGYNEQFF. The CDR3, as DNA: TGTGCCAGCAGCTTAGTGGGACTAGCGGGCTACAATGAGCAGTTCTTC.

The chain employs TRBV11-3 and TRBJ2-5; D gene unclear. V was cut by 1 base and J by 2 bases, with 11 bases left in between. This CDR3 is 15 amino acids long. Germline V CDR1 and CDR2: SGHNT, YENEEA. CDR3 residues: CASSLGWPAQETQYF. The CDR3 DNA follows: TGTGCCAGCAGCTTAGGTTGGCCAGCTCAAGAGACCCAGTACTTC.

The V and J genes are TRBV10-2 and TRBJ1-2; the D gene is possibly TRBD1 (5 bases). V was cut by 0 bases and J by 0 bases, with 11 bases left in between. Germline lookup yields CDR1 WSHSY and CDR2 SAAADI. CDR3 length: 16 residues. CDR3 nucleotides: TGCGCCAGCAGTGAGTCGAGGGACTTCCCTAACTATGGCTACACCTTC. Protein sequence: CASSESRDFPNYGYTF.

This sequence joins TRBV7-9 and TRBJ2-3; 16 positions match TRBD2. The CDR3 covers 19 residues. Trimming cost V 4 bases and J 3 bases; bases outside gene matches: 10. Germline V gene lookup returns CDR1 SEHNR and CDR2 FQNEAQ (reference sequence). CDR3 sequence reads: CASSSTGTSGRALTDTQYF. The CDR3 DNA reads as TGTGCCAGCAGCTCGACCGGGACTAGCGGGAGGGCCTTGACAGATACGCAGTATTTT.

This chain connects TRBV7-3 to TRBJ2-1; 12 bases map to TRBD2. Germline CDR1 SGHTA, CDR2 FQGTGA. The V and J ends lost 2 bases and 6 bases, in that order; junction bases with no gene match: 5. This CDR3 has 16 residues. In DNA form, the CDR3 reads TGTGCCAGCAGCTTATTTCCTAGCGGGAGGGCCAATGAGCAGTTCTTC. It specifies CASSLFPSGRANEQFF.

The genes are TRBV5-1 and TRBJ1-1, with no clear D. The CDR3 consists of 14 residues. Trimming pared 0 bases from V and 2 bases from J, leaving 8 bases between. Germline CDR1 SGHRS, CDR2 YFSETQ. CDR3 sequence: CASSLELGNTEAFF. DNA of the CDR3: TGCGCCAGCAGCTTGGAACTAGGTAACACTGAAGCTTTCTTT.

There are a few counts of this clone. Other nucleotide sequences in the sample specify the same CDR3. CDR3 residues: CASSPGQKYEQYF. CDR3 DNA: TGTGCCAGCTCACCGGGACAGAAATACGAGCAGTACTTC. The rearrangement links TRBV18 to TRBJ2-7; 7 bases match TRBD1. The germline V gene has CDR1 KGHSH and CDR2 LQKENI. V dropped 3 bases and J dropped 4; count of bases not matched to a gene: 3. There are 13 residues in the CDR3.

This CDR3 reads CASSLGLAGLYNEQFF. In nucleotides, the CDR3 is TGTGCCAGCAGCTTGGGACTAGCGGGACTTTACAATGAGCAGTTCTTC. The rearrangement uses TRBV5-4 and TRBJ2-1, with 11 positions matching TRBD2. Trimming took 0 bases from V and 4 from J; bases not matched to a gene: 3. Germline V gene data show CDR1 as SGHNT and CDR2 as YYREEE (reference sequence). The CDR3 is 16 residues long.

This rearrangement joins TRBV3-1 (or the pseudogene TRBV3-2) to TRBJ2-7; tentative D call: TRBD1 (6 bases). This CDR3 region has 14 residues. Trimming pared 0 bases from V and 5 bases from J, leaving 11 bases between. Germline lookup yields CDR1 LGHDT and CDR2 YNNKEL (reference sequence). The CDR3 nucleotides are TGTGCCAGCAGCCAAGAATCGGCAGGGGACGAGCAGTACTTC. Its translation is CASSQESAGDEQYF.

This clone was observed a few times. The chain links TRBV27 to TRBJ2-7; D assignment may be TRBD1 or TRBD2 (5 bases each). V was cut by 2 bases and J by 5 bases, with 16 bases left in between. CDR1 MNHEY and CDR2 SMNVEV come from the germline V gene (reference sequence). The CDR3 sequence is 15 residues long. The CDR3 DNA is TGTGCCAGCAGTTTACTCGGCAGGGAGTCCCACGAGCAGTACTTC. It translates to CASSLLGRESHEQYF.

V gene TRBV18 combines with J gene TRBJ1-1, with TRBD1 matching 9 bases. Trimming took 6 bases from V and 0 from J; bases not matched to a gene: 8. CDR1 and CDR2 (germline): KGHSH, LQKENI. There are 16 residues in the CDR3. CDR3 DNA: TGTGCCAGCTCGGGGAACACAGGGGGCGTGAACACTGAAGCTTTCTTT. Its protein product is CASSGNTGGVNTEAFF.

CDR3 DNA: TGTGCCAGCAGCTTAAATGTAGTAGAGACCCAGTACTTC. The encoded protein is CASSLNVVETQYF. The chain carries TRBV7-3 and TRBJ2-5; D gene unclear. Germline V CDR1 and CDR2: SGHTA, FQGTGA. The CDR3 loop spans 13 amino acids. V was clipped by 1 base and J by 4 bases, with 7 bases between them.

This rearrangement joins TRBV30 to TRBJ1-1; a possible D gene is TRBD1 (6 bases). Germline V gene lookup returns CDR1 GTSNPN and CDR2 SVGIG (reference sequence). The CDR3 loop spans 13 amino acids. V was cut by 5 bases and J by 4 bases, with 14 bases left in between. CDR3 sequence (DNA): TGTGCCTGGCTAACAGGGCCGGGCACTGAAGCTTTCTTT. This sequence encodes CAWLTGPGTEAFF. The full variable domain, its missing parts supplied by reference TRBV30 and TRBJ1-1, is SQTIHQWPATLVQPVGSPLSLECTVEGTSNPNLYWYRQAAGRGLQLLFYSVGIGQISSEVPQNLSASRPQDRQFILSSKKLLLSDSGFYLCAWLTGPGTEAFFGQGTRLTVV.

The chain has TRBV11-2 and TRBJ2-7; 11 nucleotides line up with TRBD2. The CDR3 sequence is 19 residues long. From germline, CDR1 is SGHAT and CDR2 FQNNGV. Unmatched junction bases numbered 12, after V lost 2 bases and J lost 0 bases. The CDR3 nucleotides are TGTGCCAGCAGCTTAAATCCGGGACTAGCGGCGTTGAGCTCCTACGAGCAGTACTTC. Protein product: CASSLNPGLAALSSYEQYF.

The chain links TRBV19 to TRBJ1-1, with D unclear. Between the trimmed V and J ends, which lost 1 base and 7 bases, there was a span of 16 bases. CDR1 and CDR2 (germline): LNHDA, SQIVND (reference sequence). The CDR3 length is 15 residues. The CDR3 region is CASSIVETRMDEAFF. CDR3 nucleotide sequence: TGTGCCAGTAGTATAGTTGAGACTCGCATGGATGAAGCTTTCTTT.

The rearrangement joins TRBV28 to TRBJ2-7; 8 nucleotides agree with TRBD1. Germline V gene sequence: CDR1 MDHEN, CDR2 SYDVKM. V lost 5 bases, J lost 6 bases, and 12 bases stayed unmatched. The CDR3 has 15 residues. In nucleotides, the CDR3 is TGTGCCAGCAGTGGCGGACAGGGAATAATGGGCGAGCAGTACTTC. Translation gives CASSGGQGIMGEQYF. Based on the CDR3 plus reference TRBV28 and TRBJ2-7, the full variable domain is DVKVTQSSRYLVKRTGEKVFLECVQDMDHENMFWYRQDPGLGLRLIYFSYDVKMKEKGDIPEGYSVSREKKERFSLILESASTNQTSMYLCASSGGQGIMGEQYFGPGTRLTVT.